This T cell receptor beta chain was identified in a study of cytomegalovirus exposure and HLA in healthy donors. With respect to this clone: The antigen remains unidentified.

Clones were sequenced by immunoSEQ multiplex PCR, and TCRdb holds only the in-frame ones, with some missing. Of some 41,000 clones detected, under 95% appear once; the ten largest clones hold approximately 2.1%. Trimming cost V 4 bases and J 8 bases, with 12 bases left between them. The CDR3 covers 12 residues. Germline V gives CDR1 GTSNPN, CDR2 SVGIG (reference sequence). Study-wide points: Rare TCR sequences predominated, though certain public TCRs were found in many donors. The listing of 150 to 200 TCR beta chains classed them as cytomegalovirus-associated.

Sequenced material: PBMCs. This receptor was obtained from a woman aged 18 to 35 in good health and CMV-seronegative. The V call is TRBV30, the J call TRBJ1-3; D is undetermined. CDR3 sequence reads: CAWTTYSDTIYF. The CDR3 nucleotides read TGTGCCTGGACCACCTATTCGGACACCATATATTTT.